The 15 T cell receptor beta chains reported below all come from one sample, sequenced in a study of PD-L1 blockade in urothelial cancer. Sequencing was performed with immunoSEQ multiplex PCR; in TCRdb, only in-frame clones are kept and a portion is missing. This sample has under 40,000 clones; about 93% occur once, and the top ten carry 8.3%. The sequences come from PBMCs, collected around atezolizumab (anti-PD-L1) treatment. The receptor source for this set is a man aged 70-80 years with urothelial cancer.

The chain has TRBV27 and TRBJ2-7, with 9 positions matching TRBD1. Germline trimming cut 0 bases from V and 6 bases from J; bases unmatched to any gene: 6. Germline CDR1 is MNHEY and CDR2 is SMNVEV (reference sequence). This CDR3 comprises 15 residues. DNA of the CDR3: TGTGCCAGCAGTTTATCGGGGACAGGGACCTCCGAGCAGTACTTC. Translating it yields CASSLSGTGTSEQYF.

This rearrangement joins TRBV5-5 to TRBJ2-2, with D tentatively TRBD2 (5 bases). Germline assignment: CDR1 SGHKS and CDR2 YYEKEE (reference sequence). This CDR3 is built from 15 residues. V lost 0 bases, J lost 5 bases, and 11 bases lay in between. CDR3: CASSLVLVRTGELFF. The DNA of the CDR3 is TGTGCCAGCAGCTTGGTACTAGTCAGAACCGGGGAGCTGTTTTTT.

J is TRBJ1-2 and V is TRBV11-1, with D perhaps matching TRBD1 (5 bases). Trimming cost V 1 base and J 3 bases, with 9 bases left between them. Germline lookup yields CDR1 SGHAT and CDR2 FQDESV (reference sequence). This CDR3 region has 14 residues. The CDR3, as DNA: TGTGCCAGCAGCTTAGGTGCCAGGGACTATGGCTACACCTTC. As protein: CASSLGARDYGYTF.

The CDR3 spells CASSPRTPSEQYF. The CDR3, as DNA: TGTGCCAGCAGTCCCCGGACTCCCTCTGAGCAGTACTTC. The genes are TRBV14 and TRBJ2-7, with D perhaps matching TRBD2 (5 bases). Trimming shortened V by 6 bases and J by 7 bases, and 16 bases separated the two germline ends. CDR3 length: 13 residues. Germline V gives CDR1 SGHDN, CDR2 FVKESK.

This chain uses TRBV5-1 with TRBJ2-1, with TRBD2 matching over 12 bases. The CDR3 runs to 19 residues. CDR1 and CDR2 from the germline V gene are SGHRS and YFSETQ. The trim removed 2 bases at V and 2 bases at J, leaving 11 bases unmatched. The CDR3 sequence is CASSLSASGRAIPYNEQFF. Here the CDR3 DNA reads TGCGCCAGCAGCTTAAGTGCTAGCGGGAGGGCCATTCCCTACAATGAGCAGTTCTTC.

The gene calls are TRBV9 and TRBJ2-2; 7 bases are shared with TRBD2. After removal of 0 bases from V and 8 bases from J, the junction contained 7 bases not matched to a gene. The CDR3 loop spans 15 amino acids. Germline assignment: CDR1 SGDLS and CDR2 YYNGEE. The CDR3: CASSVEGSSGGELFF. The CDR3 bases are TGTGCCAGCAGCGTAGAAGGGTCTAGCGGAGGGGAGCTGTTTTTT.

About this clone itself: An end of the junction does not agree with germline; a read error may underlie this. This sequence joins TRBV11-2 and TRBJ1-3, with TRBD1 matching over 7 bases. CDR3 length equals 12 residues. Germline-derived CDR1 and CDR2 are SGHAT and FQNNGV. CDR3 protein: CASSQWTGPTRF. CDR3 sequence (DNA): TGTGCCAGCAGCCAATGGACAGGCCCTACCCGCTTT.

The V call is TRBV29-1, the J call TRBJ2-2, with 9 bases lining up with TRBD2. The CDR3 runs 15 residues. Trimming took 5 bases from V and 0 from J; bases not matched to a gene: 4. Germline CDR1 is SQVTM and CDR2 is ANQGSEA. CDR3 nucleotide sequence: TGCAGCGTTCGCCTAGCGGGAACGAACACCGGGGAGCTGTTTTTT. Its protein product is CSVRLAGTNTGELFF.

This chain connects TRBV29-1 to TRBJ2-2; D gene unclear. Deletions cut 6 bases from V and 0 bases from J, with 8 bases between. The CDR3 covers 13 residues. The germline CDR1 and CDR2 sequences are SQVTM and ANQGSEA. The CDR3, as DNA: TGCAGCGTCTACGACTCGAACACCGGGGAGCTGTTTTTT. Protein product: CSVYDSNTGELFF.

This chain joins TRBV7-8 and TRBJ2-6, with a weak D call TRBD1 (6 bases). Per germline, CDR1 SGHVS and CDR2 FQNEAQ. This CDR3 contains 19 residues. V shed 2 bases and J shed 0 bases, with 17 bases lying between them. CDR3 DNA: TGTGCCAGCAGCTTACCAGGGGCGTTACTTGGCTCTGGGGCCAACGTCCTGACTTTC. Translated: CASSLPGALLGSGANVLTF.

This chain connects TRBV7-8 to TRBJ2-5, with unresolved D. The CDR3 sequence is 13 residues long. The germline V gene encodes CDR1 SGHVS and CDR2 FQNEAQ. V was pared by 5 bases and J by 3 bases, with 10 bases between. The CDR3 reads CASSPPREETQYF. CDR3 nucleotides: TGTGCCAGCAGCCCTCCGAGAGAAGAGACCCAGTACTTC.

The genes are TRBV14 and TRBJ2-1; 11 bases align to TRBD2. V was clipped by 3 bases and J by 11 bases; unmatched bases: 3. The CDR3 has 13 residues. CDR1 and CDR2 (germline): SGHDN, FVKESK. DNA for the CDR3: TGTGCCAGCAGCCAGGGACTAGCGGCTAAGCAGTTCTTC. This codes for CASSQGLAAKQFF.

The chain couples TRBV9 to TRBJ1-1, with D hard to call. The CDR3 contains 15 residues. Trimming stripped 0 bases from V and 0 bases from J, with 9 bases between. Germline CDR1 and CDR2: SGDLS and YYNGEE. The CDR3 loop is CASSVGEIMNTEAFF. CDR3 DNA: TGTGCCAGCAGCGTAGGAGAGATAATGAACACTGAAGCTTTCTTT. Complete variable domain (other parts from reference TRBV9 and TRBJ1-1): DSGVTQTPKHLITATGQRVTLRCSPRSGDLSVYWYQQSLDQGLQFLIQYYNGEERAKGNILERFSAQQFPDLHSELNLSSLELGDSALYFCASSVGEIMNTEAFFGQGTRLTVV.

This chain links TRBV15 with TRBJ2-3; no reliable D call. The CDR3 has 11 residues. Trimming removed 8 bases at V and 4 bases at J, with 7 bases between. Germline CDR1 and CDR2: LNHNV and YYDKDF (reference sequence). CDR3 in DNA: TGTGCCACCGAGAGGTCAGATACGCAGTATTTT. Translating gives CATERSDTQYF.

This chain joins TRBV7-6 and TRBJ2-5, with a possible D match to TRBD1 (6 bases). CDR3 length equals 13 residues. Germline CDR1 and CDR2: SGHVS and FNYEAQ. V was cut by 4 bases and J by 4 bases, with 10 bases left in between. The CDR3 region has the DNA TGTGCCAGCAGCTGGGGGCCCCTAGAGACCCAGTACTTC. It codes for CASSWGPLETQYF.